One sample yielded the 15 T cell receptor beta chains listed below, sequenced in a study of CD8+ T cells in alopecia areata. As the sequencing template, cDNA was produced by extracting RNA and reverse transcribing it. Method: immunoSEQ multiplex PCR; TCRdb's copy keeps in-frame clones and lacks some. This table holds roughly 180,000 clones, 45% to 75% found once. Treatment indicated: oral pan-JAK inhibitor, 5-10 mg twice daily. The starting material was CD4+ T cells sorted from blood, obtained at week 4, from a patient treated with tofacitinib. The receptor set was obtained from a human donor with alopecia areata.

This chain joins TRBV7-9 and TRBJ1-2; no clear D. The germline V and J ends were trimmed by 3 bases and 3 bases, with 11 bases remaining between them. CDR1 and CDR2 from the germline V gene are SEHNR and FQNEAQ (reference sequence). CDR3 length: 14 amino acids. In DNA form, the CDR3 reads TGTGCCAGCAGCTTCATACCGGGGTACTATGGCTACACCTTC. Protein: CASSFIPGYYGYTF.

The V gene is TRBV30, the J gene TRBJ1-1, with D tentatively TRBD1 (5 bases). Per the germline V gene, CDR1 is GTSNPN and CDR2 is SVGIG (reference sequence). The CDR3 length is 11 residues. V was trimmed by 4 bases and J by 5 bases, leaving 8 bases between them. CDR3 in DNA: TGTGCCTGGAATCGGGGGACTGAAGCTTTCTTT. As protein: CAWNRGTEAFF.

This clone was counted a few times. The rearrangement uses TRBV29-1 and TRBJ2-2; D tentatively reads TRBD1 or TRBD2 (5 bases each). This CDR3 comprises 11 residues. V lost 4 bases to trimming and J lost 11 bases, with 11 bases between them. Germline lookup yields CDR1 SQVTM and CDR2 ANQGSEA. The CDR3 region has the DNA TGCAGCGTTGTACAGGAGGTAGAGCTGTTTTTT. It specifies CSVVQEVELFF.

This clone was detected only a few times. The genes are TRBV6-6 and TRBJ2-7, with TRBD2 identical over 7 bases. Trimming at V came to 2 bases and at J to 9 bases, leaving 7 bases not matched to a gene. CDR1 MNHNY and CDR2 SVGAGI come from the germline V gene (reference sequence). The CDR3 length is 13 residues. The CDR3 DNA follows: TGTGCCAGCAGTTACCTTGCGGGGGTGGTGCAGTACTTC. It yields the protein CASSYLAGVVQYF.

The sample holds a few counts of this clone. This chain uses TRBV29-1 with TRBJ2-3; TRBD1 or TRBD2 may be the D gene (5 bases each). Germline-derived CDR1 and CDR2 are SQVTM and ANQGSEA. The ends were cut back, 0 bases at V and 0 bases at J, with 13 bases in the middle. The CDR3 length is 16 residues. CDR3 sequence: CSVEDESRDSTDTQYF. The CDR3 region has the DNA TGCAGCGTTGAAGATGAGTCCAGGGACAGCACAGATACGCAGTATTTT.

The CDR3 region is CASSLKVLTKNIQYF. CDR3 nucleotide sequence: TGTGCCAGCAGCTTAAAAGTTCTGACCAAAAACATTCAGTACTTC. V is TRBV11-2 and J is TRBJ2-4; D not certain. The CDR3 spans 15 residues. Trimming removed 2 bases from V and 2 bases from J, with 10 bases in between. Germline CDR1 is SGHAT and CDR2 is FQNNGV.

The genes are TRBV21-1 and TRBJ1-5. TRBV21-1 is recorded as a pseudogene. The CDR3 loop spans 18 amino acids. This CDR3 is CASSKEEEGGVTDQPQHF. The CDR3, as DNA: TGTGCCAGCAGCAAAGAGGAGGAGGGAGGGGTCACGGATCAGCCCCAGCATTTT.

This clone showed up just a few times. The rearrangement links TRBV19 to TRBJ2-2, with 8 bases aligning to TRBD1. J gave up 1 base and V 5 bases, and 3 bases lay outside the gene matches. Germline assignment: CDR1 LNHDA and CDR2 SQIVND (reference sequence). The CDR3 sequence is 15 residues long. In DNA, the CDR3 is TGTGCCAGTAGTGCCGGGACAGGGAACACCGGGGAGCTGTTTTTT. Translated, it gives CASSAGTGNTGELFF.

J is TRBJ1-1 and V is TRBV29-1; weak D call: TRBD1 (5 bases). This CDR3 spans 11 amino acids. Germline V gives CDR1 SQVTM, CDR2 ANQGSEA. The ends were cut back, 4 bases at V and 11 bases at J, with 14 bases in the middle. The CDR3 DNA is TGCAGCGTTGCCGAGACAGTCGGGGCTTTCTTT. Translating it yields CSVAETVGAFF. The complete variable domain, with remaining parts taken from reference TRBV29-1 and TRBJ1-1, reads SAVISQKPSRDICQRGTSLTIQCQVDSQVTMMFWYRQQPGQSLTLIATANQGSEATYESGFVIDKFPISRPNLTFSTLTVSNMSPEDSSIYLCSVAETVGAFFGQGTRLTVV.

This chain joins TRBV5-1 and TRBJ2-7, with 9 bases aligning to TRBD1. V was pared by 0 bases and J by 4 bases, with 8 bases of the junction left unmatched. This CDR3 has 16 amino acids. Germline V gene data show CDR1 as SGHRS and CDR2 as YFSETQ. The CDR3 coding sequence is TGCGCCAGCAGCTTGGATGAGGGACAGGGTTTGTACGAGCAGTACTTC. Translated: CASSLDEGQGLYEQYF.

This clone was seen more than once but under ten times. This chain links TRBV29-1 with TRBJ2-3; a possible D gene is TRBD1 (6 bases). CDR1 and CDR2 from the germline V gene are SQVTM and ANQGSEA. Trimming removed 6 bases at V and 4 bases at J, with 14 bases between. The CDR3 consists of 13 residues. The CDR3 DNA reads TGCAGCGTACGGGACACCATTGCAGATACGCAGTATTTT. Translating gives CSVRDTIADTQYF.

The rearrangement uses TRBV28 and TRBJ2-4, with D possibly matching TRBD2 (6 bases). This CDR3 has 15 residues. Germline CDR1 and CDR2: MDHEN and SYDVKM. Trimming removed 5 bases from V and 9 bases from J, with 20 bases in between. In DNA form, the CDR3 reads TGTGCCAGCAGTCGGGCGGGGACGGCCGGGACCATTCAGTACTTC. This gives the protein CASSRAGTAGTIQYF. Full variable domain (outside the CDR3, taken from reference TRBV28 and TRBJ2-4): DVKVTQSSRYLVKRTGEKVFLECVQDMDHENMFWYRQDPGLGLRLIYFSYDVKMKEKGDIPEGYSVSREKKERFSLILESASTNQTSMYLCASSRAGTAGTIQYFGAGTRLSVL.

The rearrangement links TRBV29-1 to TRBJ2-7; 8 bases agree with TRBD1. V shed 7 bases, J shed 2 bases, and the junction held 13 bases outside the gene matches. The CDR3 runs 15 residues. Looked up from germline, CDR1 is SQVTM and CDR2 is ANQGSEA. The DNA for the CDR3 is TGCAGCGCTGGAGGCCCCGGGACAGGAGCCTACGAGCAGTACTTC. Its translation: CSAGGPGTGAYEQYF.

The chain joins TRBV28 to TRBJ1-5, with D possibly matching TRBD1 (5 bases). This CDR3 is built from 14 residues. Per germline, CDR1 MDHEN and CDR2 SYDVKM. V was pared by 6 bases and J by 2 bases, with 11 bases between. The CDR3 nucleotides are TGTGCCAGCAGAGGACATGGGGGCAATCAGCCCCAGCATTTT. It yields the protein CASRGHGGNQPQHF.

The chain has TRBV5-6 and TRBJ2-2; D is possibly TRBD1 or TRBD2 (5 bases each). CDR1 is SGHDT, CDR2 YYEEEE, per germline. This CDR3 contains 16 residues. V lost 2 bases, J lost 5 bases, and 16 bases lay in between. The CDR3 reads CASSFTGTLKTGELFF. DNA of the CDR3: TGTGCCAGCAGCTTTACCGGGACCCTTAAAACCGGGGAGCTGTTTTTT.